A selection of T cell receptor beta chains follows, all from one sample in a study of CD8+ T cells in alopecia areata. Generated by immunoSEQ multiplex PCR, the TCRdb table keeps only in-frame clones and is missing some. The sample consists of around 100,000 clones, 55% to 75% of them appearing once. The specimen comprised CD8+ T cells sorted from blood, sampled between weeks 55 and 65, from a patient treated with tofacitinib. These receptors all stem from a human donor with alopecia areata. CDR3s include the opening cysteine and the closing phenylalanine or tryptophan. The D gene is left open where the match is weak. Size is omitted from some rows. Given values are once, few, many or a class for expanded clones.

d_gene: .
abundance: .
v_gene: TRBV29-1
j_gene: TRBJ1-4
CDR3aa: CSVEDRTGATNEKLFF
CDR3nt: TGCAGCGTTGAAGATCGCACAGGAGCAACTAATGAAAAACTGTTTTTT

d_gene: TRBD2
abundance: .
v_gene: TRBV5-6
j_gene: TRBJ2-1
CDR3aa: CASSLGLAGSYNEQFF
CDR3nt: TGTGCCAGCAGCTTGGGCCTAGCGGGCTCCTACAATGAGCAGTTCTTC

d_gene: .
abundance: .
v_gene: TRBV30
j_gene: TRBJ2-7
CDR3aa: CGGSNDSISYEQYF
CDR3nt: TGTGGCGGTTCAAACGACAGCATATCCTACGAGCAGTACTTC

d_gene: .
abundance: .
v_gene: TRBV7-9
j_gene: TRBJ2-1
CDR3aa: CASSLVTSTRYYNEQFF
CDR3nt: TGTGCCAGCAGCTTAGTCACAAGCACGCGATATTACAATGAGCAGTTCTTC

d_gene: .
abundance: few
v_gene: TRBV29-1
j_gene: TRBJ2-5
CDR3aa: CSVSPDNPETQYF
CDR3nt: TGCAGCGTAAGTCCGGACAATCCAGAGACCCAGTACTTC

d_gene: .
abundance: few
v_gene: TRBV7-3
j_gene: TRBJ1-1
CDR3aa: CASSLNPGPMNTEAFF
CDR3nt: TGTGCCAGCAGCTTAAATCCGGGACCCATGAACACTGAAGCTTTCTTT

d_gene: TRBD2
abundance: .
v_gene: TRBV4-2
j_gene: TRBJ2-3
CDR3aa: CASSQVAGTTADTQYF
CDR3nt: TGTGCCAGCAGCCAAGTAGCCGGGACTACAGCAGATACGCAGTATTTT

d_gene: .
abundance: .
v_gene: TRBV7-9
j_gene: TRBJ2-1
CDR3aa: CASSFGEQFF
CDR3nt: TGTGCCAGCAGCTTCGGTGAGCAGTTCTTC

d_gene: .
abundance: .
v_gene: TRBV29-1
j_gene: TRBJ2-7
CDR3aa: CSVEGRFNEQYF
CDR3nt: TGCAGCGTAGAGGGACGGTTCAACGAGCAGTACTTC

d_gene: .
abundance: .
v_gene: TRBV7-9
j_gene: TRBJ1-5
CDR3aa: CASSLAGQPQHF
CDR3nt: TGTGCCAGCAGCTTGGCCGGACAGCCCCAGCATTTT

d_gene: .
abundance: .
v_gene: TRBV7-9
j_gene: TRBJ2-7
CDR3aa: CASSLATRPAIEQYF
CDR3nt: TGTGCCAGCAGCTTAGCGACTAGGCCAGCAATCGAGCAGTACTTC

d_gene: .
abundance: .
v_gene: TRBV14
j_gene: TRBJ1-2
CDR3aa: CASSQIGLEVDTF
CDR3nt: TGTGCCAGCAGCCAAATCGGCTTAGAGGTGGACACCTTC

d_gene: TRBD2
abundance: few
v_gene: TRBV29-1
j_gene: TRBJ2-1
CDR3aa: CSVGGLAVRTYNEQFF
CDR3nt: TGCAGCGTTGGTGGACTAGCGGTCAGAACCTACAATGAGCAGTTCTTC

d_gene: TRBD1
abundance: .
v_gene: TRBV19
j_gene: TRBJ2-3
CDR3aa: CATDRGQDTQYF
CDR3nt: TGTGCGACCGACAGGGGGCAAGATACGCAGTATTTT

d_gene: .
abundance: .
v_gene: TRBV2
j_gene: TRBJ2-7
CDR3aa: CASSPSSSYEQYF
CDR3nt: TGTGCCAGCAGCCCATCAAGTTCCTACGAGCAGTACTTC

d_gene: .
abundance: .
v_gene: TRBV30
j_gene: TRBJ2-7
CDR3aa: CAWSGEAMAYEQYF
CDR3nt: TGTGCCTGGAGTGGTGAAGCCATGGCCTACGAGCAGTACTTC

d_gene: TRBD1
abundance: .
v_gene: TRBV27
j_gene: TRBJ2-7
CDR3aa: CASSKDRGGQYF
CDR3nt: TGTGCCAGCAGTAAGGACAGGGGAGGGCAGTACTTC

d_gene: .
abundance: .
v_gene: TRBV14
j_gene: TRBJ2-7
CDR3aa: CASSQVSGPNYEQYF
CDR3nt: TGTGCCAGCAGCCAAGTCTCTGGGCCGAACTACGAGCAGTACTTC

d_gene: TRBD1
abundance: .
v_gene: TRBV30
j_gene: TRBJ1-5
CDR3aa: CAWSLRTGHSNQPQHF
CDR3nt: TGTGCCTGGAGTTTGAGGACAGGGCATTCCAATCAGCCCCAGCATTTT

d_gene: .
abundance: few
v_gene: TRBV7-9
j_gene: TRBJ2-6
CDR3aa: CASSLDQASSSGANVLTF
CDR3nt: TGTGCCAGCAGCTTAGATCAGGCCTCGAGCTCTGGGGCCAACGTCCTGACTTTC

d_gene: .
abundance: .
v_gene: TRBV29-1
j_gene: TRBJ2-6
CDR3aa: CSVGTVSGANVLTF
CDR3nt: TGCAGCGTTGGGACGGTCTCTGGGGCCAACGTCCTGACTTTC

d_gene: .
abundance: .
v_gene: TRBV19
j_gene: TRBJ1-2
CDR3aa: CASRVGYGYTF
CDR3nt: TGTGCCAGTAGAGTTGGCTATGGCTACACCTTC

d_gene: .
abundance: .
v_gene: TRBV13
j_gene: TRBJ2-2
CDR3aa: CASSLRAGELFF
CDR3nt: TGTGCCAGCAGCTTAAGAGCCGGGGAGCTGTTTTTT

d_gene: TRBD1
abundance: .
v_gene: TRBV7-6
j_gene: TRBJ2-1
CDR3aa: CASSPESGQAYNEQFF
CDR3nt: TGTGCCAGCAGCCCCGAATCGGGACAGGCCTACAATGAGCAGTTCTTC

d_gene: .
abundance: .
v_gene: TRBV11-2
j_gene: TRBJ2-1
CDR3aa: CASSLVNEQFF
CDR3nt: TGTGCCAGCAGCTTAGTCAATGAGCAGTTCTTC

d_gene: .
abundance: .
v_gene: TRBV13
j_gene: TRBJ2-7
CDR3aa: CASSLGRGYEQYF
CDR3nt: TGTGCCAGCAGCTTAGGCAGAGGCTACGAGCAGTACTTC

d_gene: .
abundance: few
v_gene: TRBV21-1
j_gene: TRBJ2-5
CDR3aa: CASFSFRLLAGETQYF
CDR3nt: TGTGCCAGCTTCTCCTTCCGCCTACTAGCCGGGGAGACCCAGTACTTC

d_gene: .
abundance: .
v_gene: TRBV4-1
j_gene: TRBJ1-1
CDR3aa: CASSPPGGMDTEAFF
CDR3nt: TGCGCCAGCAGCCCCCCGGGGGGGATGGACACTGAAGCTTTCTTT

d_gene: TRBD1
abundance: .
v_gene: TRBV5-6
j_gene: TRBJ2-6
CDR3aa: CASSLGTGTGFSGANVLTF
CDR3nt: TGTGCCAGCAGCTTGGGTACCGGGACAGGATTCTCTGGGGCCAACGTCCTGACTTTC

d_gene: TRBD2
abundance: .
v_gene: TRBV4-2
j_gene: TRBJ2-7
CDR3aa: CASSQENSGRNYEQYF
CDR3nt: TGTGCCAGCAGCCAAGAGAATAGCGGGAGGAACTACGAGCAGTACTTC

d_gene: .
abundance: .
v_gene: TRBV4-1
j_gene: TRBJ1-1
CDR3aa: CASSEDRNTEAFF
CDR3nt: TGCGCCAGCAGCGAGGACAGGAACACTGAAGCTTTCTTT

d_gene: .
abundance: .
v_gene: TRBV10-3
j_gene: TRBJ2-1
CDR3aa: CAISDNSYNEQFF
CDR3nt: TGTGCCATCAGTGACAATTCCTACAATGAGCAGTTCTTC

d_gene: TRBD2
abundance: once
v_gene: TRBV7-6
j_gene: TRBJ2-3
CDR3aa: CASSLVWRTSGTSSTDTQYF
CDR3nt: TGTGCCAGCAGCTTAGTCTGGCGGACTAGCGGGACCTCTAGCACAGATACGCAGTATTTT

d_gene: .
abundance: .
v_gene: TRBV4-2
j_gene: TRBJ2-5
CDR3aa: CASSQDGSFQETQYF
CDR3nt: TGTGCCAGCAGCCAAGATGGGTCCTTTCAGGAGACCCAGTACTTC

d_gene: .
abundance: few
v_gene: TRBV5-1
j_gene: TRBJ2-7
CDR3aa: CASRWTLAYEQYF
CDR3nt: TGCGCCAGCAGGTGGACACTGGCCTACGAGCAGTACTTC

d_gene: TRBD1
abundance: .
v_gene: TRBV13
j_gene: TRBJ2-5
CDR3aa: CASSFRQGGETQYF
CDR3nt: TGTGCCAGCAGCTTCCGACAGGGCGGGGAGACCCAGTACTTC

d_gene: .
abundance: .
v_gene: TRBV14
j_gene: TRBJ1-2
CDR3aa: CASSQEGQHGYTF
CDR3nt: TGTGCCAGCAGCCAAGAAGGCCAGCATGGCTACACCTTC

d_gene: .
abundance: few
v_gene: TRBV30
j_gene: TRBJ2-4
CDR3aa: CAWSGGRAKNIQYF
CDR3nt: TGTGCCTGGAGTGGGGGGCGGGCCAAAAACATTCAGTACTTC

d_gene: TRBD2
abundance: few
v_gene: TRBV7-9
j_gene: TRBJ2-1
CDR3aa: CASSPPTAGLAGSEQFF
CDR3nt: TGTGCCAGCAGCCCTCCCACCGCGGGACTAGCGGGGAGTGAGCAGTTCTTC

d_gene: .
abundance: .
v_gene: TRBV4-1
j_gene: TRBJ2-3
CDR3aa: CASSQDSAQYF
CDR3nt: TGCGCCAGCAGCCAAGATTCGGCGCAGTATTTT

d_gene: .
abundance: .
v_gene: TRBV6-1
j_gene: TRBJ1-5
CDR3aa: CASNIGRGGQPQHF
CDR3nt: TGTGCCAGCAATATCGGCAGGGGAGGCCAGCCCCAGCATTTT

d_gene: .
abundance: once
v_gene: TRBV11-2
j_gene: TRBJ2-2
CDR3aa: CASSQRHGELFF
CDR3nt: TGTGCCAGCAGCCAGCGACACGGGGAGCTGTTTTTT

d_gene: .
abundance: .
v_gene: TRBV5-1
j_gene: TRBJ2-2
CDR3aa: CAGRPTELVGELFF
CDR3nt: TGCGCCGGACGGCCGACGGAACTGGTCGGGGAGCTGTTTTTT